This T cell receptor (beta chain) was documented in a study of T cells in tuberculosis. Background on the study: CD1B tetramers identified T cells specific for mycobacterial lipid GMM.

The germline gives CDR1 LGHNA, CDR2 YSLEER. After removal of 0 bases from V and 6 bases from J, the junction contained 10 bases not matched to a gene. This CDR3 contains 17 residues. Each donor contributed approximately 100,000 T cells on average, unsorted. Overall study findings and caveats: Active tuberculosis TCR-alpha repertoires lay closer to GMM-specific TCRs than IGRA-negative controls, suggesting clonal expansion. Smaller alpha distances in active tuberculosis partly reflected shorter CDR3-alpha lengths.

About this clone itself: The antigen is not known.

The assay was immunoSEQ multiplex PCR, and TCRdb's table has in-frame clones only and misses some. The data show some 41,000 clones, with 94% seen just once and about 12% held by the top ten. The sequence was obtained from a donor under 30 with latent tuberculosis or without tuberculosis infection. Some clones in this sample may be carry-over from other donors' samples. This rearrangement joins TRBV4-3 to TRBJ2-3; 9 bases are shared with TRBD2. The sample taken for sequencing was PBMCs. The CDR3 DNA is TGCGCCAGCAGCCAAGACCAAGGCGGGGGGGCAACGGATACGCAGTATTTT. This sequence encodes CASSQDQGGGATDTQYF.